Included here is one T cell receptor beta chain sequence, with context. In germline, CDR1 is WNHNN, CDR2 SYGVQD (reference sequence). The ends lost 6 bases at V and 7 bases at J; junction bases unmatched: 9. This CDR3 is 14 amino acids long. The table came from immunoSEQ multiplex PCR; TCRdb's copy has only in-frame clones and leaves some out. The table shows about 1 million clones, with roughly 70% occurring only once. This entry belongs to a study of shared clonotypes between healthy human individuals. The chain employs TRBV10-1 and TRBJ1-5; TRBD1 aligns across 7 bases. This clonotype originated in a man between 18 and 29 years old in good health. The sample taken for sequencing was memory CD4+ T cells sorted from blood. Subset given: CD45RA-negative fraction. The CDR3 region is CASRSTGKRQPQHF. DNA of the CDR3: TGCGCCAGCAGATCGACAGGGAAAAGACAGCCCCAGCATTTT.